This note documents a single TCR beta chain sequence. The time point: baseline pretreatment blood. Treatment meaning: 15 Gy SBRT to primary tumor, nephrectomy 4 weeks later. Serial blood draws occurred at baseline and 2 and 4 weeks post-SBRT. This renal cell carcinoma was of the clear cell type. Using immunoSEQ multiplex PCR, the repertoire was profiled, and TCRdb retains in-frame clones only, with some absent. The repertoire includes 95,000 to 150,000 clones, roughly 80% of them detected once, and about 3% sits in the top ten. The sample belongs to a study of radiation and T cells in renal cell carcinoma. CDR1 and CDR2 from the germline V gene are MNHNS and SASEGT. Trimming cost V 5 bases and J 2 bases, with 13 bases left between them. This CDR3 has 14 residues.

V is TRBV6-1 and J is TRBJ2-7; D is unclear. The clonotype comes from a woman aged 55-70 years with renal cell carcinoma. The material was blood, obtained from a patient whose treatment included radiotherapy and nephrectomy. The CDR3, as DNA: TGTGCCAGCAGTCCTATTACTGGTCCCTACGAGCAGTACTTC. Translating it yields CASSPITGPYEQYF.